This T cell receptor beta chain came from a study of blood T cell repertoires in COVID-19. The J segment lost 5 bases and the V segment lost 4 bases, leaving 3 bases of the junction unmatched. In germline, CDR1 is MNHEY, CDR2 SVGAGI. CDR3 length equals 14 residues. Profiling relied on immunoSEQ multiplex PCR, and the TCRdb table lists in-frame clones only, not all of them. The repertoire holds under 500,000 clones, approximately 90% seen once, with 4% to 5.5% in the top ten. The sample comprised peripheral blood. This chain uses TRBV6-5 with TRBJ2-7; 12 bases agree with TRBD1. The source of this sequence is a woman under 40 with acute or convalescent COVID-19. The CDR3 coding sequence is TGTGCCAGCAGTTTGGGACAGGGGGCGGACGAGCAGTACTTC. This codes for CASSLGQGADEQYF.